The 21 T cell receptor beta chains in this list originate from one sample, sequenced in a study of blood T cell repertoires in COVID-19. Assay: immunoSEQ multiplex PCR; the TCRdb copy retains only in-frame clones and omits some. This sample carries about 120,000 clones, 60% to 80% of them seen once, and the ten largest clones take 15% to 20%. Sequencing was done on a sample of peripheral blood. Receptor source: a woman of 80 years or more with active or convalescent COVID-19.

The chain is built from TRBV7-2 and TRBJ2-3; weak D call: TRBD2 (5 bases). V was clipped by 2 bases and J by 8 bases, with 20 bases between them. The CDR3 covers 16 residues. CDR1 is SGHTA, CDR2 FQGNSA, per germline. The CDR3 DNA is TGTGCCAGCAGCTTATTAATAAAAATGGCGCTAGCTACGCAGTATTTT. As protein: CASSLLIKMALATQYF.

The chain recombines TRBV2 with TRBJ2-7; 7 nucleotides agree with TRBD1. CDR1 and CDR2 from the germline V gene are SNHLY and FYNNEI. V was clipped by 2 bases and J by 0 bases; unmatched bases: 7. The length of the CDR3 is 16 residues. CDR3 sequence: CASSENRGYSSYEQYF. The CDR3 nucleotides read TGTGCCAGCAGTGAAAACAGGGGCTACAGCTCCTACGAGCAGTACTTC.

The J gene is TRBJ1-2, the V gene TRBV5-1; 7 nucleotides align to TRBD1. CDR1 is SGHRS, CDR2 YFSETQ, per germline. The length of the CDR3 is 14 residues. V trimming: 6 bases; J trimming: 4 bases; junction bases outside the gene matches: 9. CDR3 protein: CASTSSTGLYGYTF. The CDR3 DNA reads TGCGCCAGCACCTCTTCGACAGGGCTCTATGGCTACACCTTC.

This chain connects TRBV9 to TRBJ2-1; tentatively, D is TRBD1 (6 bases). The CDR3 is 16 residues long. The V and J ends lost 4 bases and 9 bases respectively, with 23 bases between them. Germline CDR1 reads SGDLS; CDR2 reads YYNGEE. Written as DNA, the CDR3 is TGTGCCAGCAGCTCCCGAGGGGGACGGGCTCCCATTGAGCAGTTCTTC. It encodes CASSSRGGRAPIEQFF.

V usage is TRBV10-3 and J usage is TRBJ2-1; a possible D gene is TRBD1 (6 bases). Germline-derived CDR1 and CDR2 are ENHRY and SYGVKD. V dropped 6 bases and J dropped 1 base, with 19 bases sitting between them. This CDR3 has 17 amino acids. The CDR3 here is CAIRGTIMGASYNEQFF. The CDR3 nucleotides are TGTGCCATCAGGGGGACCATTATGGGGGCGTCCTACAATGAGCAGTTCTTC.

This clone showed up just a few times. This rearrangement joins TRBV15 to TRBJ1-1; 8 bases align to TRBD1. CDR3 length equals 17 residues. From germline, CDR1 is LNHNV and CDR2 YYDKDF (reference sequence). The J segment lost 6 bases and the V segment lost 5 bases, leaving 17 bases of the junction unmatched. The CDR3: CATSVWDRQLRLAEAFF. The CDR3 region has the DNA TGTGCCACCAGCGTATGGGACAGGCAATTGAGGCTCGCTGAAGCTTTCTTT.

The chain joins TRBV4-2 to TRBJ2-3, with D possibly matching TRBD2 (7 bases). This CDR3 has 17 amino acids. Germline V gives CDR1 LGHNA, CDR2 YNFKEQ. V lost 0 bases, J lost 3 bases, and 16 bases lay in between. CDR3: CASSQDQGGGPTDTQYF. The CDR3 nucleotides read TGTGCCAGCAGCCAAGATCAAGGGGGAGGGCCGACAGATACGCAGTATTTT.

The chain is built from TRBV6-1 and TRBJ1-2; 11 positions match TRBD1. This CDR3 contains 15 residues. The trim removed 1 base at V and 7 bases at J, leaving 5 bases unmatched. Germline V lookup: CDR1 MNHNS, CDR2 SASEGT. In nucleotides, the CDR3 is TGTGCCAGCAGTGAAGGGACAGGGGGCGGCCTTGGCTACACCTTC. This encodes CASSEGTGGGLGYTF.

The chain employs TRBV7-8 and TRBJ1-1; D gene uncertain. This CDR3 is 13 amino acids long. V was pared by 8 bases and J by 7 bases, with 17 bases between. Germline loops: CDR1 SGHVS, CDR2 FQNEAQ. The CDR3 coding sequence is TGTGCCAGCGGCCAATACCCAGGTAGTGAAGCTTTCTTT. Protein product: CASGQYPGSEAFF. Combining the CDR3 with reference TRBV7-8 and TRBJ1-1 gives the whole variable domain GAGVSQSPRYKVAKRGQDVALRCDPISGHVSLFWYQQALGQGPEFLTYFQNEAQLDKSGLPSDRFFAERPEGSVSTLKIQRTQQEDSAVYLCASGQYPGSEAFFGQGTRLTVV.

V gene TRBV5-1 combines with J gene TRBJ2-1, with 13 bases aligning to TRBD2. After removal of 3 bases from V and 7 bases from J, the junction contained 4 bases not matched to a gene. The germline gives CDR1 SGHRS, CDR2 YFSETQ. The CDR3 consists of 15 residues. This chain's CDR3 is CASSSRLAGGNEQFF. CDR3 bases: TGCGCCAGCAGCTCCCGACTAGCGGGAGGAAATGAGCAGTTCTTC.

This chain uses TRBV5-4 with TRBJ2-2, with D unclear. CDR3 length: 15 residues. Between the trimmed V and J ends, which lost 1 base and 3 bases, there was a span of 10 bases. Germline loops: CDR1 SGHNT, CDR2 YYREEE (reference sequence). The CDR3 DNA reads TGTGCCAGCAGCTTGTTTGACCGGGACACCGGGGAGCTGTTTTTT. Translated: CASSLFDRDTGELFF.

The CDR3 sequence: CASSIVRPTMTDTQYF. As DNA, the CDR3 is TGTGCCAGTAGTATAGTAAGGCCGACTATGACAGATACGCAGTATTTT. The rearrangement links TRBV19 to TRBJ2-3, with D maybe TRBD2 (5 bases). With 1 base removed from V and 3 bases from J, the gap between germline ends came to 14 bases. The CDR3 runs to 16 residues. CDR1 and CDR2 from the germline V gene are LNHDA and SQIVND (reference sequence).

This chain connects TRBV28 to TRBJ2-7; a possible D gene is TRBD1 (6 bases). Germline CDR1 reads MDHEN; CDR2 reads SYDVKM. The CDR3 sequence is 13 residues long. The V gene lost 5 bases and the J gene lost 0 bases, with 8 bases spanning the gap. The CDR3 DNA is TGTGCCAGCAGTAGGGACACCTCCTACGAGCAGTACTTC. This translates into CASSRDTSYEQYF. Based on the CDR3 plus reference TRBV28 and TRBJ2-7, the full variable domain is DVKVTQSSRYLVKRTGEKVFLECVQDMDHENMFWYRQDPGLGLRLIYFSYDVKMKEKGDIPEGYSVSREKKERFSLILESASTNQTSMYLCASSRDTSYEQYFGPGTRLTVT.

This chain joins TRBV10-3 and TRBJ2-7; tentatively, D is TRBD1 (6 bases). The CDR3 has 14 amino acids. The V end was cut by 2 bases, the J end by 0 bases, with 8 bases between. Germline V gene data show CDR1 as ENHRY and CDR2 as SYGVKD. The CDR3 loop is CAISEGTRSYEQYF. For the CDR3, the DNA is TGTGCCATCAGTGAGGGGACACGCTCCTACGAGCAGTACTTC.

This clone was counted at least ten times. The V and J genes are TRBV7-2 and TRBJ2-7, with 14 bases that match TRBD2. This CDR3 spans 15 amino acids. The junction had 6 bases not matched to a gene; V was cut back by 4 bases and J by 7 bases. The germline CDR1 and CDR2 sequences are SGHTA and FQGNSA. The CDR3 nucleotides are TGTGCCAGCAGCTCCGGACTAGCGGGAGGAGGGGAGCAGTACTTC. Its protein is CASSSGLAGGGEQYF.

The chain carries TRBV13 and TRBJ2-5; 12 nucleotides agree with TRBD2. The V gene end was trimmed by 5 bases and the J gene end by 3 bases; junction bases not matched to a gene: 4. CDR3 length: 15 amino acids. Germline CDR1 and CDR2: PRHDT and FYEKMQ (reference sequence). CDR3 protein: CASSHRTSGKETQYF. CDR3 bases: TGTGCCAGCAGCCACCGGACTAGCGGGAAAGAGACCCAGTACTTC.

The genes are TRBV19 and TRBJ1-4; 7 bases map to TRBD1. Trimming took 6 bases from V and 3 from J; bases not matched to a gene: 10. This CDR3 spans 16 amino acids. The V gene's germline CDR1 is LNHDA and CDR2 SQIVND (reference sequence). The CDR3 region has the DNA TGTGCCAGTAGCCCGCAACAGGGGAGAGCTAATGAAAAACTGTTTTTT. This encodes CASSPQQGRANEKLFF. The full variable domain, its missing parts supplied by reference TRBV19 and TRBJ1-4, is DGGITQSPKYLFRKEGQNVTLSCEQNLNHDAMYWYRQDPGQGLRLIYYSQIVNDFQKGDIAEGYSVSREKKESFPLTVTSAQKNPTAFYLCASSPQQGRANEKLFFGSGTQLSVL.

J is TRBJ1-2 and V is TRBV27; perhaps TRBD1 as D (5 bases). This CDR3 is 15 amino acids long. Trimming removed 7 bases at V and 9 bases at J, with 24 bases between. CDR1 and CDR2 from the germline V gene are MNHEY and SMNVEV (reference sequence). The CDR3 sequence: CASTNRDPTGGSYTF. The CDR3 nucleotides read TGTGCCAGCACGAACCGGGACCCCACCGGGGGTAGCTACACCTTC.

This chain uses TRBV30 with TRBJ2-7, with a weak D call TRBD2 (5 bases). Germline loops: CDR1 GTSNPN, CDR2 SVGIG (reference sequence). The CDR3 has 13 residues. The CDR3 bases are TGTGCTACAGCAAGCGGATATAACTACGAGCAGTACTTC. Its protein product is CATASGYNYEQYF. Together with reference TRBV30 and TRBJ2-7, the CDR3 gives the full variable domain: SQTIHQWPATLVQPVGSPLSLECTVEGTSNPNLYWYRQAAGRGLQLLFYSVGIGQISSEVPQNLSASRPQDRQFILSSKKLLLSDSGFYLCATASGYNYEQYFGPGTRLTVT.

With regard to this clone: Other DNA variants within this sample encode the same CDR3. The chain uses TRBV18 and TRBJ2-1; 9 bases agree with TRBD2. Germline CDR1 is KGHSH and CDR2 is LQKENI. This CDR3 has 16 residues. The junction had 3 bases not matched to a gene; V was cut back by 3 bases and J by 0 bases. CDR3 sequence (DNA): TGTGCCAGCTCACCGATTAGCGGGGGCTCCTACAATGAGCAGTTCTTC. This sequence encodes CASSPISGGSYNEQFF.

The chain employs TRBV30 and TRBJ2-3, with a tentative D call TRBD2 (6 bases). V was pared by 0 bases and J by 0 bases, with 7 bases between. The CDR3 extends over 14 amino acids. Germline CDR1 GTSNPN, CDR2 SVGIG (reference sequence). This CDR3 reads CAWSVGGSTDTQYF. CDR3 nucleotides: TGTGCCTGGAGTGTGGGGGGTAGCACAGATACGCAGTATTTT.